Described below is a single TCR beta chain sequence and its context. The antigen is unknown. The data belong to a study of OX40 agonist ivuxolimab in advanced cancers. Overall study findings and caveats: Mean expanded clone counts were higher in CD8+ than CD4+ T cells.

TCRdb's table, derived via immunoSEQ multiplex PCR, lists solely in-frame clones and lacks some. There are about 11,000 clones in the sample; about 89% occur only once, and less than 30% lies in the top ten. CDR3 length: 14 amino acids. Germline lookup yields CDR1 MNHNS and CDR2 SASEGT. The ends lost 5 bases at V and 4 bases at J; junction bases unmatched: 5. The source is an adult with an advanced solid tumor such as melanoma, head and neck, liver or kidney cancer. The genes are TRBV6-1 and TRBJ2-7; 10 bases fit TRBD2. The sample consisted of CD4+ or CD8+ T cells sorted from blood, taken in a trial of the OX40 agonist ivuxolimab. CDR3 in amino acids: CASSSGRGLYEQYF. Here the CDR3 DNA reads TGTGCCAGCAGTAGCGGGAGGGGTCTTTACGAGCAGTACTTC.